This T cell receptor (beta chain) stems from a study of T cells in Graves' hyperthyroidism and ophthalmopathy. General study findings and limits: Most thyroid clonotypes with frequency above 0.001 were detected in blood.

The PBMCs had their origin in approximately 10 ml of fresh peripheral blood. What was amplified from RNA transcripts were TCR beta CDR3 regions. HTBI primers were used for first-round RT-PCR of the TCR CDR3. TCRdb processed the multiplex PCR reads anew with MiXCR; each CDR3 protein has one entry. The sample contains more than 300,000 distinct CDR3 sequences, roughly 18% of which appear only once. Points on this clonotype: No antigen is known for it.

Germline V gene lookup returns CDR1 SGHRS and CDR2 YFSETQ. The CDR3 sequence is 16 residues long. Trimming removed 4 bases at V and 4 bases at J, with 17 bases between. V and J are TRBV5-1 and TRBJ2-2, with D tentatively TRBD2 (5 bases). The TCR comes from a man younger than 30 with Graves' ophthalmopathy. The sample comprised blood. The CDR3 reads CASSPRWSEGTGELFF. The CDR3 bases are TGCGCCAGCAGCCCCCGGTGGAGCGAGGGCACCGGGGAGCTGTTTTTT.